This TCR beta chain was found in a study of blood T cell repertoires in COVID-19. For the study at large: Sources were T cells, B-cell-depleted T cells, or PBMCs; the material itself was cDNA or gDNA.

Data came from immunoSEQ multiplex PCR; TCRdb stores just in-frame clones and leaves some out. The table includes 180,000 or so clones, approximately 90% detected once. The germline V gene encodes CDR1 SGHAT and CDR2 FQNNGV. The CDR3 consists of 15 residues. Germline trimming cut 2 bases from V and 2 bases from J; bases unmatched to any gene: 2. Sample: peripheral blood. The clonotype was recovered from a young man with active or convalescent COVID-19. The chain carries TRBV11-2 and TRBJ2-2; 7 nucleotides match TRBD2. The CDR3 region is CASSLPSGNTGELFF. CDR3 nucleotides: TGTGCCAGCAGCTTACCTAGCGGAAACACCGGGGAGCTGTTTTTT.